A selection of T cell receptor beta chains follows, all from one sample in a study of T cell responses to AZD1222 COVID-19 vaccine. Using immunoSEQ multiplex PCR, the repertoire was profiled, and TCRdb retains in-frame clones only, with some absent. The sample includes 250,000 to 300,000 clones, 90% to 95% of them seen just once. The sample in question was peripheral blood, obtained 28 days after the second AZD1222 dose. The receptors come from an adult who received the AZD1222 COVID-19 vaccine. Each CDR3 is given with its conserved first and last residue. Fields, in order: clone size, V gene, J gene, D gene, CDR3 protein, CDR3 DNA. A D gene is named only where the DNA matches it firmly. Clone size appears in some rows only: once, few, many, or a class for an expanded clone.

abundance: many
v_gene: TRBV27
j_gene: TRBJ2-3
d_gene: TRBD2
CDR3aa: CASRRTSGRGYTQYF
CDR3nt: TGTGCCAGCAGGCGGACTAGCGGGAGAGGTTATACGCAGTATTTT

abundance: .
v_gene: TRBV5-4
j_gene: TRBJ2-2
d_gene: .
CDR3aa: CASSLKGPTNTGELFF
CDR3nt: TGTGCCAGCAGCTTGAAGGGGCCAACGAACACCGGGGAGCTGTTTTTT

abundance: .
v_gene: TRBV5-6
j_gene: TRBJ1-4
d_gene: .
CDR3aa: CASRSTWRATNEKLFF
CDR3nt: TGTGCCAGCAGGTCTACATGGAGGGCAACTAATGAAAAACTGTTTTTT

abundance: .
v_gene: TRBV19
j_gene: TRBJ1-2
d_gene: TRBD1
CDR3aa: CASSIWQGVGGYTF
CDR3nt: TGTGCCAGTAGTATATGGCAGGGGGTAGGTGGCTACACCTTC

abundance: .
v_gene: TRBV9
j_gene: TRBJ2-1
d_gene: TRBD1
CDR3aa: CASSERTGLEDEQFF
CDR3nt: TGTGCCAGCAGCGAGCGGACAGGGTTGGAGGATGAGCAGTTCTTC

abundance: .
v_gene: TRBV7-8
j_gene: TRBJ2-7
d_gene: .
CDR3aa: CASSPRRHLAVHEQYF
CDR3nt: TGTGCCAGCAGCCCACGGAGGCATTTGGCGGTCCACGAGCAGTACTTC

abundance: .
v_gene: TRBV7-2
j_gene: TRBJ1-6
d_gene: .
CDR3aa: CASSLDTYNSPLHF
CDR3nt: TGTGCCAGCAGCTTAGACACCTATAATTCACCCCTCCACTTT

abundance: .
v_gene: TRBV19
j_gene: TRBJ1-4
d_gene: .
CDR3aa: CAAGRVPNEKLFF
CDR3nt: TGTGCCGCAGGGCGGGTGCCTAATGAAAAACTGTTTTTT

abundance: .
v_gene: TRBV28
j_gene: TRBJ2-7
d_gene: .
CDR3aa: CASSGTVPYEQYF
CDR3nt: TGTGCCAGTTCCGGGACTGTGCCCTACGAGCAGTACTTC

abundance: .
v_gene: TRBV11-3
j_gene: TRBJ2-7
d_gene: TRBD1
CDR3aa: CASSFLTGQGHYEQYF
CDR3nt: TGTGCCAGCAGCTTCTTGACGGGACAGGGCCATTACGAGCAGTACTTC

abundance: .
v_gene: TRBV19
j_gene: TRBJ1-5
d_gene: TRBD1
CDR3aa: CASTLGQGVNQPQHF
CDR3nt: TGTGCCAGTACCCTCGGCCAGGGGGTCAATCAGCCCCAGCATTTT

abundance: .
v_gene: TRBV5-4
j_gene: TRBJ2-7
d_gene: .
CDR3aa: CASSFDMGGPYEQYF
CDR3nt: TGTGCCAGCAGCTTCGACATGGGGGGACCCTACGAGCAGTACTTC

abundance: .
v_gene: TRBV2
j_gene: TRBJ1-3
d_gene: TRBD1
CDR3aa: CASSEGGQVSGNTIYF
CDR3nt: TGTGCCAGCAGTGAAGGCGGACAGGTCTCTGGAAACACCATATATTTT

abundance: .
v_gene: TRBV11-2
j_gene: TRBJ2-2
d_gene: TRBD2
CDR3aa: CASSPTSGMGGELFF
CDR3nt: TGTGCCAGCAGTCCAACTAGCGGGATGGGTGGGGAGCTGTTTTTT

abundance: once
v_gene: TRBV28
j_gene: TRBJ1-5
d_gene: .
CDR3aa: CATGLSNQPQHF
CDR3nt: TGTGCCACCGGGTTGAGCAATCAGCCCCAGCATTTT

abundance: .
v_gene: TRBV9
j_gene: TRBJ2-7
d_gene: .
CDR3aa: CASSVGSSSYEQYF
CDR3nt: TGTGCCAGCAGCGTAGGTTCTAGCTCCTACGAGCAGTACTTC

abundance: .
v_gene: TRBV11-2
j_gene: TRBJ2-3
d_gene: .
CDR3aa: CASSLEVTDTQYF
CDR3nt: TGTGCCAGCAGCTTAGAGGTCACAGATACGCAGTATTTT

abundance: .
v_gene: TRBV13
j_gene: TRBJ1-2
d_gene: TRBD1
CDR3aa: CASQRTGVGYTF
CDR3nt: TGTGCCAGCCAGCGGACAGGAGTTGGCTACACCTTC

abundance: .
v_gene: TRBV27
j_gene: TRBJ1-2
d_gene: .
CDR3aa: CASTPGGARGYTF
CDR3nt: TGTGCCAGCACCCCCGGAGGGGCGCGTGGCTACACCTTC

abundance: .
v_gene: TRBV2
j_gene: TRBJ2-5
d_gene: TRBD1
CDR3aa: CASRDRGETQYF
CDR3nt: TGTGCCAGCCGGGACAGGGGCGAAACCCAGTACTTC